These 14 T cell receptor beta chains were all obtained from the same sample, sequenced in a study of blood T cells in healthy people across ages. It was with a sample-barcoded 5' primer and a J-beta primer mix that a second PCR of about 7 to 12 cycles was run. Via MiXCR, TCRdb re-called the 5' RACE reads, giving one row per CDR3 protein. The repertoire includes 1.5 million to 2 million distinct CDR3 sequences, 28% of them detected once, and roughly 8% sits in the top ten. The source material was blood. The receptor source for this set is a woman under 40 in good health.

The DNA for the CDR3 is TGTGCCAGCAGTATTAGCGGGGCCTACAATGAGCAGTTCTTC. Its protein is CASSISGAYNEQFF. The J gene is TRBJ2-1, the V gene TRBV28; 8 bases map to TRBD2. V shed 5 bases, J shed 2 bases, and the junction held 2 bases outside the gene matches. The CDR3 is made up of 14 amino acids. Germline values: CDR1 MDHEN, CDR2 SYDVKM.

This clonotype was counted only a few times. The genes are TRBV11-2 and TRBJ2-7, with D perhaps TRBD2 (5 bases). The CDR3 loop spans 13 amino acids. The ends were cut back, 0 bases at V and 7 bases at J, with 10 bases in the middle. Germline V CDR1 and CDR2: SGHAT, FQNNGV. CDR3 DNA sequence: TGTGCCAGCAGCTTAGAGATAGCGCGGGAGCAGTACTTC. Its translation: CASSLEIAREQYF.

This rearrangement joins TRBV5-1 to TRBJ1-5; D may be TRBD1 (5 bases). V lost 4 bases, J lost 6 bases, and 17 bases lay in between. Germline lookup yields CDR1 SGHRS and CDR2 YFSETQ. CDR3 length equals 15 residues. CDR3 protein: CASSEGPGTGQPQHF. The DNA of the CDR3 is TGCGCCAGCAGCGAGGGACCGGGAACCGGTCAGCCCCAGCATTTT.

This clonotype was seen a few times. The V call is TRBV27, the J call TRBJ2-1, with 8 bases fitting TRBD2. Germline CDR1 and CDR2: MNHEY and SMNVEV (reference sequence). The CDR3 is 15 amino acids. Trimming at V came to 3 bases and at J to 9 bases, leaving 10 bases not matched to a gene. The CDR3 sequence is CASSFGRREVGEQFF. CDR3 bases: TGTGCCAGCAGTTTTGGTCGGCGGGAGGTTGGTGAGCAGTTCTTC.

Only a few counts were recorded for this clonotype. This chain connects TRBV10-3 to TRBJ2-7; TRBD2 is a possible D gene (6 bases). The CDR3 is 17 amino acids. Germline lookup yields CDR1 ENHRY and CDR2 SYGVKD. Trimming pared 0 bases from V and 0 bases from J, leaving 15 bases between. DNA for the CDR3: TGTGCCATCAGTGAGTCGATATTTAGCGGCAGCTCCTACGAGCAGTACTTC. This encodes CAISESIFSGSSYEQYF.

This chain connects TRBV19 to TRBJ2-7, with TRBD1 matching over 7 bases. In germline, CDR1 is LNHDA, CDR2 SQIVND (reference sequence). The length of the CDR3 is 15 residues. V gave up 2 bases and J gave up 2 bases; unmatched junction bases: 6. The chain's CDR3 is CASSIKGARAYEQYF. The CDR3 DNA follows: TGTGCCAGTAGTATAAAGGGGGCACGAGCCTACGAGCAGTACTTC. Drawing the rest from reference TRBV19 and TRBJ2-7, the complete variable domain is DGGITQSPKYLFRKEGQNVTLSCEQNLNHDAMYWYRQDPGQGLRLIYYSQIVNDFQKGDIAEGYSVSREKKESFPLTVTSAQKNPTAFYLCASSIKGARAYEQYFGPGTRLTVT.

The V call is TRBV20-1, the J call TRBJ2-7, with 11 nucleotides matching TRBD1. This CDR3 is built from 15 residues. The germline CDR1 and CDR2 sequences are DFQATT and SNEGSKA (reference sequence). V trimming: 6 bases; J trimming: 7 bases; junction bases outside the gene matches: 14. The CDR3 loop reads CSAKRWDRGDGEQYF. CDR3 DNA sequence: TGCAGTGCCAAAAGGTGGGACAGGGGGGACGGGGAGCAGTACTTC.

A few counts support this clonotype. The genes are TRBV3-1 and TRBJ2-3; tentative D call: TRBD1 (5 bases). The germline gives CDR1 LGHDT, CDR2 YNNKEL (reference sequence). The V gene lost 4 bases and the J gene lost 5 bases, with 13 bases spanning the gap. The CDR3 length is 14 residues. In DNA form, the CDR3 reads TGTGCCAGCAGCCCCGCGGCAGGGCGAGATACGCAGTATTTT. This gives the protein CASSPAAGRDTQYF.

A few counts support this clonotype. A junction boundary mismatches the germline segment, possibly from a read error. This chain joins TRBV4-2 and TRBJ2-7; D perhaps matches TRBD1 (5 bases). Per germline, CDR1 LGHNA and CDR2 YNFKEQ. The CDR3 contains 15 residues. In DNA, the CDR3 is TGTTCCAGCAGCCAAGATCGGCAGGGTCCCTACGAGCAGTACTTC. Its protein is CSSSQDRQGPYEQYF.

A few counts support this clonotype. The chain links TRBV4-1 to TRBJ1-5; no clear D gene. The V end was cut by 1 base, the J end by 7 bases, with 11 bases between. The CDR3 length is 14 residues. Per the germline V gene, CDR1 is MGHRA and CDR2 is YSYEKL. The chain's CDR3 is CASSQVGFMQPQHF. The CDR3 nucleotides read TGCGCCAGCAGCCAAGTAGGCTTTATGCAGCCCCAGCATTTT.

This clonotype was counted only a few times. The chain uses TRBV7-6 and TRBJ2-3; 13 nucleotides agree with TRBD2. V shed 5 bases, J shed 1 base, and the junction held 15 bases outside the gene matches. Germline values: CDR1 SGHVS, CDR2 FNYEAQ. This CDR3 region has 20 residues. CDR3 residues: CASSLRPGLAGVDRTDTQYF. The CDR3, as DNA: TGTGCCAGCAGCCTAAGGCCCGGACTAGCGGGAGTGGATCGCACAGATACGCAGTATTTT.

Concerning this clonotype itself: A much more abundant neighbour one base away suggests this may be a read error. This chain links TRBV5-1 with TRBJ1-4; the D gene is possibly TRBD1 (6 bases). Looked up from germline, CDR1 is SGHRS and CDR2 is YFSETQ. CDR3 length equals 15 residues. Written as DNA, the CDR3 is TGCGCCAGCAGCTTACAGGGACGGGGAAATGAAAAACGGTTTTTT. Encoded protein: CASSLQGRGNEKRFF.

The chain is built from TRBV28 and TRBJ2-7, with 7 bases identical to TRBD1. Germline loops: CDR1 MDHEN, CDR2 SYDVKM. V was clipped by 2 bases and J by 6 bases; unmatched bases: 10. The CDR3 covers 15 residues. The CDR3 DNA reads TGTGCCAGCAGTTTAAGGGGGCGCCCTCCCTCCGAGCAGTACTTC. Translation gives CASSLRGRPPSEQYF.

The chain couples TRBV29-1 to TRBJ1-1, with 8 positions matching TRBD1. The germline CDR1 and CDR2 sequences are SQVTM and ANQGSEA. V trimming: 6 bases; J trimming: 4 bases; junction bases outside the gene matches: 4. The CDR3 totals 12 residues. CDR3 sequence (DNA): TGCAGCGTCGCGGACAGGGCCACTGAAGCTTTCTTT. Translation gives CSVADRATEAFF.